This T cell receptor (beta chain) derives from a study of T cell repertoires in cytomegalovirus infection. Turning to the study itself: Carrying CMV and the relevant HLA type showed in public TCR beta signatures. Study-wide results and caveats: The ex vivo response was dominated by HLA-C-restricted CMV-specific TCR beta clonotypes. Of the TCR beta families, the public ones yielded a cumulative frequency that identified carriers of CMV plus the relevant HLA.

A word on this clonotype: Its antigen remains unidentified.

Per germline, CDR1 SGHRS and CDR2 YFSETQ. The J segment lost 6 bases and the V segment lost 5 bases, leaving 6 bases of the junction unmatched. This CDR3 has 15 amino acids. MiXCR, applied by TCRdb to the reads, yields one record per CDR3 protein. This table has some 800,000 distinct CDR3 sequences, just under 30% appearing once. The source material was cultured CD8+ T cells from PBMCs, sampled from culture after CMV antigen stimulation. The V call is TRBV5-1, the J call TRBJ2-2; 11 positions match TRBD2. This receptor was obtained from a human donor in good health (CMV status not recorded). Some clones in this sample may be carry-over from other donors' samples. The CDR3 sequence is CASRLGLAAPGELFF. DNA for the CDR3: TGCGCCAGCAGACTGGGACTAGCGGCCCCCGGGGAGCTGTTTTTT. The full variable domain, rest sourced from reference TRBV5-1 and TRBJ2-2, is KAGVTQTPRYLIKTRGQQVTLSCSPISGHRSVSWYQQTPGQGLQFLFEYFSETQRNKGNFPGRFSGRQFSNSRSEMNVSTLELGDSALYLCASRLGLAAPGELFFGEGSRLTVL.